The entry below gives a single TCR beta chain sequence along with its context. In the original analysis: Estimation of nucleated cell counts was performed using reference gene primer amplification. Clones were sequenced by immunoSEQ multiplex PCR, and TCRdb holds only the in-frame ones, with some missing. V, J and clone size reflect that table, while D and trimming were determined from the DNA. The sample shows fewer than 400,000 clones, about nine tenths of them seen only once. V lost 3 bases, J lost 6 bases, and 5 bases stayed unmatched. Germline lookup yields CDR1 MNHEY and CDR2 SVGEGT. CDR3 length: 14 amino acids. Individuals aged about 18 to 100 years were recruited from 24 US areas. Categorization into cohorts depended on clinical history that participants reported. The record originates from a study of blood T cell repertoires in COVID-19. For the study at large: Samples representing acute and convalescent COVID-19 were sourced from the United States, Italy and Spain.

Material for sequencing was PBMCs or T cells enriched from blood (not recorded which). The clonotype comes from a woman aged 25 to 39 who had recovered from COVID-19. The rearrangement links TRBV6-2 or TRBV6-3 to TRBJ1-5, with 7 bases identical to TRBD1. The CDR3 reads CASSYQGGGQPQHF. In DNA, the CDR3 is TGTGCCAGCAGTTATCAGGGGGGCGGTCAGCCCCAGCATTTT.